Below, 15 T cell receptor beta chains from the same sample are listed, as sequenced in a study of blood T cell repertoires in COVID-19. Measured with immunoSEQ multiplex PCR; TCRdb has only the in-frame clones, and not every one. The data show about 55,000 clones, with 80% to 95% seen just once and roughly 14% held by the top ten. Sequences were obtained from peripheral blood. Receptors originate from a human donor with active COVID-19. The donor label of this sample is uncertain.

The J gene is TRBJ2-3, the V gene TRBV9; 8 nucleotides line up with TRBD1. J lost 1 base, V lost 3 bases, and 4 bases had no gene match. The germline CDR1 and CDR2 sequences are SGDLS and YYNGEE. The CDR3 has 15 residues. This CDR3 reads CASSAGTGRTDTQYF. The CDR3 region has the DNA TGTGCCAGCAGCGCCGGGACAGGACGCACAGATACGCAGTATTTT.

This chain connects TRBV3-1 (or the pseudogene TRBV3-2) to TRBJ2-1; 7 bases map to TRBD2. The germline V gene encodes CDR1 LGHDT and CDR2 YNNKEL (reference sequence). The CDR3 consists of 14 residues. With 3 bases clipped from V and 7 bases from J, the junction kept 6 bases outside the gene matches. CDR3 coding DNA: TGTGCCAGCAGCCACCGGGAGGATGCGAATGAGCAGTTCTTC. It yields the protein CASSHREDANEQFF.

CDR3 bases: TGTGCCTGGAGTGTACGGGGAGACTATGGCTACACCTTC. It is translated as CAWSVRGDYGYTF. The chain uses TRBV30 and TRBJ1-2; no clear D. The CDR3 contains 13 residues. CDR1 GTSNPN and CDR2 SVGIG come from the germline V gene (reference sequence). V shed 0 bases and J shed 3 bases, with 8 bases lying between them.

The chain links TRBV2 to TRBJ2-7, with 10 bases lining up with TRBD1. The germline V gene has CDR1 SNHLY and CDR2 FYNNEI. The CDR3 loop spans 20 amino acids. The V gene end was trimmed by 7 bases and the J gene end by 3 bases; junction bases not matched to a gene: 24. The CDR3 DNA reads as TGTGCCAGCAATCCGGGACAGGGGATTCCGCCCGTCCTTCCCAACTACGAGCAGTACGTC. Translating it yields CASNPGQGIPPVLPNYEQYV.

The chain combines TRBV7-8 with TRBJ2-2, with 9 bases that match TRBD2. Germline lookup yields CDR1 SGHVS and CDR2 FQNEAQ. The CDR3 runs to 17 residues. V lost 10 bases to trimming and J lost 6 bases; unmatched junction nucleotides: 18. The CDR3 DNA is TGTGCCATAAGATTTTCATTTAGCGGGAGTAAGGCCGGGGAGCTGTTTTTT. This translates into CAIRFSFSGSKAGELFF.

Here the CDR3 DNA reads TGTGCCAGTAGTCAACCCCCCGGTCTATCCGCGACCCAGCATTTT. Translating gives CASSQPPGLSATQHF. V and J are TRBV19 and TRBJ1-5; D gene ambiguous. Deletions cut 5 bases from V and 11 bases from J, with 22 bases between. The CDR3 runs 15 residues. CDR1 is LNHDA, CDR2 SQIVND, per germline (reference sequence).

This rearrangement joins TRBV6-5 to TRBJ2-3, with D possibly TRBD1 on 6 matching bases. Per germline, CDR1 MNHEY and CDR2 SVGAGI. V dropped 4 bases and J dropped 3 bases, with 14 bases sitting between them. The CDR3 covers 15 residues. For the CDR3, the DNA is TGTGCCAGCAGTTTCGGACAGTTGGGTACAGATACGCAGTATTTT. Protein product: CASSFGQLGTDTQYF.

In this sample, this clone turned up once. The genes are TRBV19 and TRBJ1-2, with TRBD1 matching 12 bases. The trim removed 8 bases at V and 7 bases at J, leaving 8 bases unmatched. The CDR3 has 14 residues. Per germline, CDR1 LNHDA and CDR2 SQIVND (reference sequence). DNA for the CDR3: TGTGCCAGTGGCCGGGACAGGGGGCGCTTTGGCTACACCTTC. Protein: CASGRDRGRFGYTF.

This chain joins TRBV11-2 and TRBJ2-7, with 10 bases aligning to TRBD1. This CDR3 spans 14 amino acids. Germline lookup yields CDR1 SGHAT and CDR2 FQNNGV. After removal of 3 bases from V and 3 bases from J, the junction contained 2 bases not matched to a gene. The CDR3 bases are TGTGCCAGCAGCTTGACAGGGGGCAACTACGAGCAGTACTTC. Its translation is CASSLTGGNYEQYF.

The chain couples TRBV6-1 to TRBJ1-5; D is unclear. Germline V gene sequence: CDR1 MNHNS, CDR2 SASEGT. V lost 2 bases and J lost 0, with 5 bases in between. This CDR3 is built from 14 residues. CDR3 DNA sequence: TGTGCCAGCAGTGAACTAGATAGCAATCAGCCCCAGCATTTT. It specifies CASSELDSNQPQHF.

The chain recombines TRBV3-1 (or the pseudogene TRBV3-2) with TRBJ2-7, with 7 bases matching TRBD1. The CDR3 runs 17 residues. Germline lookup yields CDR1 LGHDT and CDR2 YNNKEL (reference sequence). The trim removed 4 bases at V and 0 bases at J, leaving 12 bases unmatched. CDR3 sequence reads: CASSRSRQGHSSYEQYF. CDR3 DNA sequence: TGTGCCAGCAGCCGTTCTCGACAGGGCCACAGCTCCTACGAGCAGTACTTC.

The V and J genes are TRBV15 and TRBJ2-1, with 11 bases fitting TRBD2. CDR1 is LNHNV, CDR2 YYDKDF, per germline (reference sequence). This CDR3 comprises 16 residues. Trimming at V came to 0 bases and at J to 12 bases, leaving 10 bases not matched to a gene. This CDR3 is CATSRDRVAGGSVQFF. The CDR3 region has the DNA TGTGCCACCAGCAGAGATCGGGTAGCGGGAGGGTCTGTGCAGTTCTTC.

The chain employs TRBV2 and TRBJ2-3; 12 bases line up with TRBD2. The J segment lost 6 bases and the V segment lost 6 bases, leaving 7 bases of the junction unmatched. The length of the CDR3 is 15 residues. Germline V gene data show CDR1 as SNHLY and CDR2 as FYNNEI. CDR3 protein: CASSASGRAGDTQYF. The CDR3 nucleotides read TGTGCCAGCAGCGCTAGCGGGAGGGCCGGGGATACGCAGTATTTT.

J is TRBJ1-1 and V is TRBV6-5, with D uncertain. The CDR3 has 14 residues. CDR1 and CDR2 from the germline V gene are MNHEY and SVGAGI. Trimming stripped 0 bases from V and 1 base from J, with 6 bases between. CDR3 in amino acids: CASSYSERNTEAFF. CDR3 DNA sequence: TGTGCCAGCAGTTACTCAGAGAGGAACACTGAAGCTTTCTTT.

The V call is TRBV9, the J call TRBJ2-2, with a possible D match to TRBD1 (6 bases). Germline assignment: CDR1 SGDLS and CDR2 YYNGEE. With 0 bases removed from V and 6 bases from J, the gap between germline ends came to 9 bases. The length of the CDR3 is 14 residues. The CDR3 sequence: CASSVEQGAGELFF. Written as DNA, the CDR3 is TGTGCCAGCAGCGTAGAACAGGGAGCCGGGGAGCTGTTTTTT.